This entry describes one T cell receptor (beta chain). The antigen is not known. Germline-derived CDR1 and CDR2 are DFQATT and SNEGSKA (reference sequence). The CDR3 length is 13 residues. This sample is part of a study of monozygotic twins with inflammatory bowel disease. Study conclusions and caveats: Fewer clonotypes were shared with others by IBD patients than by healthy twins, especially with disease activity. Those with IBD had lower TCRbeta diversity (inverse Simpson) than their healthy co-twins did.

TCRdb reprocessed the 5' RACE reads, keeping one entry per CDR3 protein, no DNA. The sample table includes a few hundred thousand distinct CDR3 sequences. This sequence was found in a human donor with ulcerative colitis or Crohn's disease, or a healthy co-twin of an affected twin (not recorded which). Sequencing input: blood. This chain uses TRBV20-1 with TRBJ2-6. CDR3 sequence: CSAPKSGANVLTF.